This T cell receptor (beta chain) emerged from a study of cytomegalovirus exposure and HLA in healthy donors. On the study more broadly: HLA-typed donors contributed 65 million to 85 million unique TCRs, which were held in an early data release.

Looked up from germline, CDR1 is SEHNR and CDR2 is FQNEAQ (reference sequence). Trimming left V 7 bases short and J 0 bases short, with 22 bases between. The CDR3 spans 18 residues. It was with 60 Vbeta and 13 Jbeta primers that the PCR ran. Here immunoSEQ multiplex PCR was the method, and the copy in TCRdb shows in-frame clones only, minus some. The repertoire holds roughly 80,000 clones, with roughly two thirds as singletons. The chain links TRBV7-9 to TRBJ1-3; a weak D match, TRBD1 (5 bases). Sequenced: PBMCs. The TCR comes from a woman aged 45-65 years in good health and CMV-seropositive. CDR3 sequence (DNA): TGTGCCAGCACCCCTCTTGGACCCGTCGGACACTCTGGAAACACCATATATTTT. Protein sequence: CASTPLGPVGHSGNTIYF. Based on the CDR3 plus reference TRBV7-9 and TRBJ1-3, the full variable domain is DTGVSQNPRHKITKRGQNVTFRCDPISEHNRLYWYRQTLGQGPEFLTYFQNEAQLEKSRLLSDRFSAERPKGSFSTLEIQRTEQGDSAMYLCASTPLGPVGHSGNTIYFGEGSWLTVV.